What follows are 6 T cell receptor beta chains derived from one specimen sequenced in a study of post-analysis software for immune sequencing data. Study-level findings and limits: Patients had higher frequencies than controls of roughly 5 TRBV segments, including TRBV5-6, TRBV5-1 and TRBV20-1.

TCR beta cDNA libraries had unique molecular identifiers. One entry per CDR3 protein results from TCRdb running MiXCR on the PCR reads. The sample contains about 560,000 distinct CDR3 sequences, roughly 45% of which appear only once. Which antigens these TCRs recognize remains unknown. Sequencing used blood. The source is a girl aged 10 to 17 with multiple sclerosis.

The J gene is TRBJ2-1, the V gene TRBV5-1; tentatively, D is TRBD1 or TRBD2 (5 bases each). CDR3 size: 15 residues. Trimming removed 4 bases at V and 4 bases at J, with 15 bases between. Germline-derived CDR1 and CDR2 are SGHRS and YFSETQ. The CDR3 DNA reads TGCGCCAGCAGCGACCTAACGGGGCGGTACAATGAGCAGTTCTTC. Protein product: CASSDLTGRYNEQFF.

In the case of this clonotype: A read error may account for a junction end that differs from germline. This chain connects TRBV19 to TRBJ2-1, with 8 bases identical to TRBD1. The CDR3 contains 15 residues. CDR1 LNHDA and CDR2 SQIVND come from the germline V gene (reference sequence). CDR3 coding DNA: TGTGCCGGTAGTATAGGGTCAGGGGGCATGAATGAGCAGTTCTTC. Residues: CAGSIGSGGMNEQFF. Supplemented by reference TRBV19 and TRBJ2-1, the full variable domain reads DGGITQSPKYLFRKEGQNVTLSCEQNLNHDAMYWYRQDPGQGLRLIYYSQIVNDFQKGDIAEGYSVSREKKESFPLTVTSAQKNPTAFYLCAGSIGSGGMNEQFFGPGTRLTVL.

The chain is built from TRBV7-9 and TRBJ2-1, with a tentative D call TRBD1 (5 bases). This CDR3 has 13 amino acids. Trimming left V 1 base short and J 14 bases short, with 15 bases between. CDR1 and CDR2 (germline): SEHNR, FQNEAQ (reference sequence). In DNA, the CDR3 is TGTGCCAGCAGCTTAGTCCTCAGGGATAGAAAGTTCTTC. It translates to CASSLVLRDRKFF.

This clonotype was seen a few times. J is TRBJ2-1 and V is TRBV7-2; 8 bases are shared with TRBD1. The trim removed 5 bases at V and 7 bases at J, leaving 10 bases unmatched. Germline values: CDR1 SGHTA, CDR2 FQGNSA. CDR3 length: 15 amino acids. The DNA for the CDR3 is TGTGCCAGCAGCCTCCGGGACAGGTCGAGGAATGAGCAGTTCTTC. The encoded protein is CASSLRDRSRNEQFF.

This clonotype occurred a few times. The chain has TRBV5-1 and TRBJ2-1; D not resolved. The CDR3 is 15 residues long. Trimming cost V 5 bases and J 1 base, with 13 bases left between them. The germline CDR1 and CDR2 sequences are SGHRS and YFSETQ. The CDR3 here is CASSLDDSSYNEQFF. In nucleotides, the CDR3 is TGCGCCAGCAGTCTGGACGATAGTTCCTACAATGAGCAGTTCTTC.

J is TRBJ2-6 and V is TRBV24-1; D is unresolved. This CDR3 contains 15 residues. The germline V gene encodes CDR1 KGHDR and CDR2 SFDVKD. Trimming left V 12 bases short and J 1 base short, with 15 bases between. CDR3 sequence (DNA): TGTGCCCCATCATGCGACCTGTCTGGGGCCAACGTCCTGACTTTC. It encodes CAPSCDLSGANVLTF.